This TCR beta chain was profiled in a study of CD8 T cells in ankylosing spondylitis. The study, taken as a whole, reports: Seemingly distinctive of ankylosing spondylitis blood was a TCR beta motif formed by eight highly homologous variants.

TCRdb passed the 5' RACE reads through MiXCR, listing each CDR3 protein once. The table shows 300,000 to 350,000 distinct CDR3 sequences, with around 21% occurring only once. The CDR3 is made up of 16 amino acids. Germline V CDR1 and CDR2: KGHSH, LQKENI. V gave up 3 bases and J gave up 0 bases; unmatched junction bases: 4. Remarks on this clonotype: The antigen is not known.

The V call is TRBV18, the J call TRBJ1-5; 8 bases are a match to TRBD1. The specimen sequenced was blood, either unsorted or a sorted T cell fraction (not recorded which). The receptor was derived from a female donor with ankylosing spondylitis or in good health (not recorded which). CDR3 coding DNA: TGTGCCAGCTCACCCCCGGACAGGGTTAGCAATCAGCCCCAGCATTTT. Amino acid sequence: CASSPPDRVSNQPQHF.